The sample holds many counts of the clone carrying this TCR beta chain. This CDR3 has 13 residues. Trimming removed 5 bases at V and 0 bases at J, with 8 bases between. In germline, CDR1 is DFQATT, CDR2 SNEGSKA (reference sequence). This sample is drawn from a study of identical twins. TCRdb recomputed calls from the 5' RACE reads with MiXCR, one row per CDR3 protein. Altogether about 520,000 distinct CDR3 sequences are present, about 20% being singletons, with the ten largest covering around 0.9%. In addition, the sample was reused for a study of T cells expressing NK-cell markers.

The source of this sequence is a young woman in good health. Sequencing was performed on CD4+ T cells sorted from blood. The rearrangement uses TRBV20-1 and TRBJ1-5; no definite D call. The CDR3 nucleotides are TGCAGTGCTCGGACGGATAGCAATCAGCCCCAGCATTTT. As protein: CSARTDSNQPQHF.